The source of this T cell receptor beta chain is a study of OX40 agonist ivuxolimab in advanced cancers. About the full investigation: The costimulatory receptor OX40 (CD134) was targeted by ivuxolimab, a fully human IgG2 agonistic monoclonal antibody. Intravenous ivuxolimab was administered to patients every 2 weeks at six dose levels: 0.01, 0.1, 0.3, 1.5, 3 and 10 mg/kg. Of the approximately 50 patients in dose escalation, some 19 had hepatocellular carcinoma, approximately 15 had melanoma, 9 had renal cell carcinoma and 9 had head and neck cancer. In the dose-escalation cohort, 82.7% of patients were male, and the mean age was approximately 60 years, with a range of roughly 20 to 80. Patients were allowed to have had prior anti-PD-1, anti-PD-L1 or anti-CTLA-4 therapy, and approximately 40% of the dose-escalation patients had previously received checkpoint inhibitors. Partial responses occurred in three dose-escalation patients, of whom one had hepatocellular carcinoma and two had cutaneous melanoma. The purpose of peripheral TCRbeta sequencing was to test whether ivuxolimab changed TCR sequence diversity and led to clonal T-cell expansion. The paper covers the monotherapy dose-escalation part of the phase I ivuxolimab trial, which included N of about 51 patients. The full study reports these points: Partial responders in the 0.1-3.0 mg/kg groups had among the lowest normalized peripheral clonal expansion, especially among CD8+ T cells. Antigen specificity was not determined for the clonally expanded peripheral T cells. On average, CD8+ T cells showed more expanded clones than CD4+ T cells after ivuxolimab. Clonal expansion of both CD4+ and CD8+ blood T cells was observed from baseline to week 6 at doses 0.1 to 3.0 mg/kg. Low levels of normalized T-cell clonal expansion were also seen in some patients who did not respond.

The trial excluded patients who had a history of autoimmune disease or who were on systemic immunosuppression. Peripheral blood for TCR sequencing was drawn from every dose cohort at baseline, at cycle 4 day 1 and at cycle 7 day 1. The samples were taken from a phase I, first-in-human, multicenter, open-label dose-escalation trial of ivuxolimab. The trial enrolled adults with locally advanced or metastatic head and neck squamous cell, hepatocellular, melanoma or renal cell carcinoma. Before TCR sequencing, CD4+ T cells and CD8+ T cells were sorted from peripheral blood as separate populations. As for this clone: The specificity of this receptor is unknown. Base qualities are not recorded, but no much larger clone differs from it by a single base.

To sequence the TCRbeta CDR3 region, genomic DNA was isolated from the sorted cells. The immunoSEQ Assay was used to sequence the TCRbeta CDR3 regions. Drawn from immuneACCESS, this table holds only the in-frame rearrangements with V and J called that TCRdb kept. Clones are partly lost; checked studies trace under half to an unresolved V gene and leave the rest unexplained. The sample contains roughly 100,000 clones, about four fifths of them found a single time. The leading ten clones occupy approximately 5.5% of the sample. The sample here was CD4+ or CD8+ T cells sorted from blood, taken in a trial of the OX40 agonist ivuxolimab. The TCR sequence derives from an adult with an advanced solid tumor such as melanoma, head and neck, liver or kidney cancer.

The CDR3 amino acid sequence is: CASSTGTGAGANVLTF. The nucleotides read TGCGCCAGCAGTACCGGGACAGGGGCCGGGGCCAACGTCCTGACTTTC. This chain is built from TRBV5-1 and TRBJ2-6, and TRBD1 aligns with 10 junction nucleotides. The CDR3 has 16 amino acids, counting the end cysteine and phenylalanine. Just CDR3 DNA is preserved here, 48 bases in frame from base 1. As encoded in the germline V gene, CDR1 is SGHRS while CDR2 is YFSETQ. Germline trimming: 5 bases from V, 4 bases from J; junction bases outside gene matches: 6.